This T cell receptor (beta chain) was retrieved from a study of technical replicates of blood from a handful of donors. The protocol was immunoSEQ multiplex PCR, while the TCRdb copy is restricted to in-frame clones and leaves out a portion. The table lists fewer than 90,000 clones, around 94% of them singletons, with around 0.25% in the top ten. Germline assignment: CDR1 LNHDA and CDR2 SQIVND (reference sequence). V lost 6 bases to trimming and J lost 5 bases, with 22 bases between them. The CDR3 runs 16 residues. The TCR comes from a human donor in good health. V and J are TRBV19 and TRBJ1-2; no clear D. Sequencing was performed on T cells isolated from PBMCs. This CDR3 is CASRLGVISPRYGYTF. DNA for the CDR3: TGTGCCAGTAGGCTCGGGGTCATCAGCCCCCGATATGGCTACACCTTC.